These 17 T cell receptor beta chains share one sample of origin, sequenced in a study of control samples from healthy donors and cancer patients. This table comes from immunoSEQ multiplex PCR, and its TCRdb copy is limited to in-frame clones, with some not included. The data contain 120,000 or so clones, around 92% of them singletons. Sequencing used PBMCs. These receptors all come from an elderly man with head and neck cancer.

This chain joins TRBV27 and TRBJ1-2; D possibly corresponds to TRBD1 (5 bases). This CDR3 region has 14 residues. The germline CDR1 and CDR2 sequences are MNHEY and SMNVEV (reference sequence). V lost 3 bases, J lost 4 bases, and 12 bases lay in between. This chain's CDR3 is CASSLRGVAYGYTF. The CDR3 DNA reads TGTGCCAGCAGTTTGAGGGGCGTCGCCTATGGCTACACCTTC.

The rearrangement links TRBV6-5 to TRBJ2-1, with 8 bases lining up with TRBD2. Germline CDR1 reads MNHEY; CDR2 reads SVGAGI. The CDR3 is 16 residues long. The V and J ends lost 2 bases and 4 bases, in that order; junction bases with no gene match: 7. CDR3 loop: CASSYDTSGRYNEQFF. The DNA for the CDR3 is TGTGCCAGCAGTTACGATACTAGCGGAAGGTACAATGAGCAGTTCTTC.

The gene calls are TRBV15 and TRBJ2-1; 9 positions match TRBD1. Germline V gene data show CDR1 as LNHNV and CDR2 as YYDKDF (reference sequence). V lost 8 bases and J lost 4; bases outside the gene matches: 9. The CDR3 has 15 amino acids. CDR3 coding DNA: TGTGCCACCGGAGTAGGGACAGGGAGTTACAATGAGCAGTTCTTC. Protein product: CATGVGTGSYNEQFF.

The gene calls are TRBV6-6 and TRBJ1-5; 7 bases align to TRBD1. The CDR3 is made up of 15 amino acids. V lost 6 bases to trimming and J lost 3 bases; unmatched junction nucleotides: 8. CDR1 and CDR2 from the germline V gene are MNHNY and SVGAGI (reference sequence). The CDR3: CASRVEGQLNQPQHF. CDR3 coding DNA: TGTGCCAGCAGGGTAGAGGGACAGCTCAATCAGCCCCAGCATTTT.

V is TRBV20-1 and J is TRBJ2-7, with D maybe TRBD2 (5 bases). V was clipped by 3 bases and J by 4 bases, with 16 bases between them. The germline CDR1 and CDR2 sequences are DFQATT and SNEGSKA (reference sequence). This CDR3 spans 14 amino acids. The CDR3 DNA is TGCAGTGCTAGTCCAGGAGGTCCGCTATACGAGCAGTACTTC. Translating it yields CSASPGGPLYEQYF.

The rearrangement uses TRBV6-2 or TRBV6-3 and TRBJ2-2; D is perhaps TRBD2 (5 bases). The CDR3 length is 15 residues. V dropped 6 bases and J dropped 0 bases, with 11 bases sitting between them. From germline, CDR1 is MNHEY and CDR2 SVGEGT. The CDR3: CASSHDYTNTGELFF. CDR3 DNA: TGTGCCAGCAGCCACGACTATACGAACACCGGGGAGCTGTTTTTT.

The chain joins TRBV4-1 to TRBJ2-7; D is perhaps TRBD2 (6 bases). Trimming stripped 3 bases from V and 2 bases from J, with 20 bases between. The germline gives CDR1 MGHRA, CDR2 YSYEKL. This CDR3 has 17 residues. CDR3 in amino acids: CASSHTFQAGLTYEQYF. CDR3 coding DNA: TGCGCCAGCAGCCACACGTTCCAAGCGGGCCTCACCTACGAGCAGTACTTC.

The CDR3 loop reads CASSLTGRGGLLRTGELFF. CDR3 in DNA: TGCGCCAGCAGCCTAACGGGGCGGGGGGGCCTTCTTAGGACCGGGGAGCTGTTTTTT. The chain links TRBV4-1 to TRBJ2-2; 9 bases align to TRBD2. This CDR3 is 19 amino acids long. Germline trimming cut 4 bases from V and 5 bases from J; bases unmatched to any gene: 17. Germline V gene data show CDR1 as MGHRA and CDR2 as YSYEKL.

DNA of the CDR3: TGTGCCAGCAGCCCCGGGACTACCGGGGAGCTGTTTTTT. Protein product: CASSPGTTGELFF. The J gene is TRBJ2-2, the V gene TRBV6-2 or TRBV6-3; weak D call: TRBD2 (6 bases). V shed 6 bases and J shed 5 bases, with 10 bases lying between them. Per germline, CDR1 MNHEY and CDR2 SVGEGT. The CDR3 contains 13 residues.

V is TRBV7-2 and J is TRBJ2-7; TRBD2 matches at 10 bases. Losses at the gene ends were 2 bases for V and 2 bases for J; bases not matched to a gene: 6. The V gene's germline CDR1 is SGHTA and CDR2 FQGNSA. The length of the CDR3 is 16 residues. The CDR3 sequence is CASSLWGSGGTYEQYF. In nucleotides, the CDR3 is TGTGCCAGCAGCTTATGGGGTAGCGGGGGGACCTACGAGCAGTACTTC. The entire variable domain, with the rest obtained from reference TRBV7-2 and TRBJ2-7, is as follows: GAGVSQSPSNKVTEKGKDVELRCDPISGHTALYWYRQSLGQGLEFLIYFQGNSAPDKSGLPSDRFSAERTGGSVSTLTIQRTQQEDSAVYLCASSLWGSGGTYEQYFGPGTRLTVT.

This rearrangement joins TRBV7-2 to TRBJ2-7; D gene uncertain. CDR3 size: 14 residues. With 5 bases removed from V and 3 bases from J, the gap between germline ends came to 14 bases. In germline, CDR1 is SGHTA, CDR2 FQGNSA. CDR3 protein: CASSDGLTSYEQYF. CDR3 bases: TGTGCCAGCAGCGACGGCCTAACCAGCTACGAGCAGTACTTC.

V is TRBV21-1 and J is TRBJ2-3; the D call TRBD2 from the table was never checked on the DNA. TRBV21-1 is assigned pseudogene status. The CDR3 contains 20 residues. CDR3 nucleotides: TGTGCCAGCAGCAAAGACGTACTGCCTAGCGAGAACCGGAACACAGATACGCAGTATTTT. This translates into CASSKDVLPSENRNTDTQYF.

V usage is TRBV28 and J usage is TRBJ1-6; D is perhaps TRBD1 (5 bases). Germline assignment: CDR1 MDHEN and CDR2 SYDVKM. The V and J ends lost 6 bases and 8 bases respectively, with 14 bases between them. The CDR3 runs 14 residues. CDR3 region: CASSHLLTDSPLHF. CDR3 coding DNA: TGTGCCAGCAGCCACCTCCTGACAGATTCACCCCTCCACTTT.

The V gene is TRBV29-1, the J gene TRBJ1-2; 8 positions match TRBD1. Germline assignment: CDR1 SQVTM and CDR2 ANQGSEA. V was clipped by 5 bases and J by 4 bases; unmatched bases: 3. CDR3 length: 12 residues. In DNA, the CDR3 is TGCAGCGTTACACAGGGGGGCTATGGCTACACCTTC. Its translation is CSVTQGGYGYTF. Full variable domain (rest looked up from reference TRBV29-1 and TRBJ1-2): SAVISQKPSRDICQRGTSLTIQCQVDSQVTMMFWYRQQPGQSLTLIATANQGSEATYESGFVIDKFPISRPNLTFSTLTVSNMSPEDSSIYLCSVTQGGYGYTFGSGTRLTVV.

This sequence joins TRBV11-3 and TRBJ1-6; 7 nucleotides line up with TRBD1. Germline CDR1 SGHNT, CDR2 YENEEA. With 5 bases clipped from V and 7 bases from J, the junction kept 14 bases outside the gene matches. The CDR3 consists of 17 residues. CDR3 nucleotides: TGTGCCAGCAGCCAGCCCGACCCAGGGGGACCCAATTCACCCCTCCACTTT. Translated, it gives CASSQPDPGGPNSPLHF.

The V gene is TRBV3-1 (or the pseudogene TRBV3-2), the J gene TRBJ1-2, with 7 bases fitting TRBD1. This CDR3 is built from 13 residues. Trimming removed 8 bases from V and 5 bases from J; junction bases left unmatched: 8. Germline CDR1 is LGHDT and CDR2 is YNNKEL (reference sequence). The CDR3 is CASGDRGGYGYTF. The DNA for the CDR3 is TGTGCCAGCGGGGACAGAGGGGGGTATGGCTACACCTTC.

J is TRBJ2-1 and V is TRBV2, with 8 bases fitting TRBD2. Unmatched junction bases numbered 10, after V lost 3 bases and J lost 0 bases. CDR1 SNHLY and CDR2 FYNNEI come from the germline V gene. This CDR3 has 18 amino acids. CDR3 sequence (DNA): TGTGCCAGCAGTGATCCAGCGGGAGAAATCGGCTCCTACAATGAGCAGTTCTTC. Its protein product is CASSDPAGEIGSYNEQFF.